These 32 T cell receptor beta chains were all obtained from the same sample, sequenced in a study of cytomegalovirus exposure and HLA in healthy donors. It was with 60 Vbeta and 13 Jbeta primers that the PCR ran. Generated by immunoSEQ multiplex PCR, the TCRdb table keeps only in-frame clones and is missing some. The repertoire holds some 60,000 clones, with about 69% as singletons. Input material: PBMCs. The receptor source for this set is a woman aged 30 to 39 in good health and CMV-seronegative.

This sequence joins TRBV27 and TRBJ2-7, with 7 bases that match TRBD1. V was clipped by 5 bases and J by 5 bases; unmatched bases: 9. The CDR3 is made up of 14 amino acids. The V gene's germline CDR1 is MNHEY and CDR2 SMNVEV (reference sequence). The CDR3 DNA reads TGTGCCAGCAGTCCTCTCGACAGGGTCCACGAGCAGTACTTC. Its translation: CASSPLDRVHEQYF.

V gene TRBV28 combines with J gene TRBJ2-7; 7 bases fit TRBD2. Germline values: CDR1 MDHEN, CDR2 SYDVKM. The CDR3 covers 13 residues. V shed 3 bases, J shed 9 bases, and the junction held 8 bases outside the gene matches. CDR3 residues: CASSLGRGLLQYF. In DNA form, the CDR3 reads TGTGCCAGCAGTTTGGGGAGGGGACTGCTGCAGTACTTC.

CDR3 sequence: CASNPGQGFVNTEAFF. The CDR3 DNA reads TGTGCCAGCAACCCGGGACAGGGCTTCGTAAACACTGAAGCTTTCTTT. The V and J genes are TRBV25-1 and TRBJ1-1; 9 bases map to TRBD1. Germline values: CDR1 MGHDK, CDR2 SYGVNS. The CDR3 runs 16 residues. V gave up 7 bases and J gave up 2 bases; unmatched junction bases: 11.

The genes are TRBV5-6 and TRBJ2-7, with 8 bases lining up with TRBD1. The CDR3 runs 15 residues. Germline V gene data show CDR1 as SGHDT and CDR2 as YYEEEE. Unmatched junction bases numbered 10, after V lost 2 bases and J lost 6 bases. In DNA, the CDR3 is TGTGCCAGCAGCTTTGACGGGACAGGCCGATTCGAGCAGTACTTC. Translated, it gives CASSFDGTGRFEQYF.

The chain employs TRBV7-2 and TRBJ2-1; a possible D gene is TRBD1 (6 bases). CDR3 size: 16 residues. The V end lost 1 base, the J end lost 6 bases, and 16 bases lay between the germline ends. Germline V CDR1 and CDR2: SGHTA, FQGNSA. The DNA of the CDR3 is TGTGCCAGCAGCTTAGGCCCCTCGACAGGTTTCAATGAGCAGTTCTTC. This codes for CASSLGPSTGFNEQFF. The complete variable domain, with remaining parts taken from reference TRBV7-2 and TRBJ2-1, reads GAGVSQSPSNKVTEKGKDVELRCDPISGHTALYWYRQSLGQGLEFLIYFQGNSAPDKSGLPSDRFSAERTGGSVSTLTIQRTQQEDSAVYLCASSLGPSTGFNEQFFGPGTRLTVL.

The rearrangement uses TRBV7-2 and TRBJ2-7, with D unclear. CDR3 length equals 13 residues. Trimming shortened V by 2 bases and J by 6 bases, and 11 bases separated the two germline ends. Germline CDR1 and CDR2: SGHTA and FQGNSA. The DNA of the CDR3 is TGTGCCAGCAGCTTACAGCCAGCAGGCGAGCAGTACGTC. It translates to CASSLQPAGEQYV.

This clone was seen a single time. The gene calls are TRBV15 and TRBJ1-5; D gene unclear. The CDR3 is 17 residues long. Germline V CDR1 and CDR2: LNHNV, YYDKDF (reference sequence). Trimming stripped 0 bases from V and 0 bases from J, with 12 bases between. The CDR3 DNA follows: TGTGCCACCAGCAGAGATCCCCGAGAGATTAGCAATCAGCCCCAGCATTTT. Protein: CATSRDPREISNQPQHF.

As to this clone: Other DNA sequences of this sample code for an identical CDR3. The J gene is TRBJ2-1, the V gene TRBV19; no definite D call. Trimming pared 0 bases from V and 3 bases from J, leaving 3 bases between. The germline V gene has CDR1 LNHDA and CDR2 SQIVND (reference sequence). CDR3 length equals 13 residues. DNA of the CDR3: TGTGCCAGTAGTATAGACAGCTACAATGAGCAGTTCTTC. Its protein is CASSIDSYNEQFF.

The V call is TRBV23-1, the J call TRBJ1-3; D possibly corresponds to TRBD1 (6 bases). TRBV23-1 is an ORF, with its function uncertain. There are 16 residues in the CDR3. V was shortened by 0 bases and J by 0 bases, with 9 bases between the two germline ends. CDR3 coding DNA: TGCGCCAGCAGTCAATCACAGGGCTACTCTGGAAACACCATATATTTT. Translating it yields CASSQSQGYSGNTIYF.

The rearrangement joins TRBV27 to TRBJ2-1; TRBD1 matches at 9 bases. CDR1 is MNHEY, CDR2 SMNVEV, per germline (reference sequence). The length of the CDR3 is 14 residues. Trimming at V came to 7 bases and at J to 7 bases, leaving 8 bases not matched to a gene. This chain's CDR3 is CASTGGTGWNEQFF. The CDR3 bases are TGTGCCAGCACTGGTGGGACAGGGTGGAATGAGCAGTTCTTC.

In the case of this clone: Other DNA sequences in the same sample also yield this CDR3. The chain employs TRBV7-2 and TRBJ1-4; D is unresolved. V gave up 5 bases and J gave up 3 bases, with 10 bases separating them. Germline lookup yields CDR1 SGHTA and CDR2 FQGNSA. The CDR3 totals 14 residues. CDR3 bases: TGTGCCAGCAGCATGACAAGGTCTAATGAAAAACTGTTTTTT. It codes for CASSMTRSNEKLFF. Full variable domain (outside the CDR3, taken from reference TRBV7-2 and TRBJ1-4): GAGVSQSPSNKVTEKGKDVELRCDPISGHTALYWYRQSLGQGLEFLIYFQGNSAPDKSGLPSDRFSAERTGGSVSTLTIQRTQQEDSAVYLCASSMTRSNEKLFFGSGTQLSVL.

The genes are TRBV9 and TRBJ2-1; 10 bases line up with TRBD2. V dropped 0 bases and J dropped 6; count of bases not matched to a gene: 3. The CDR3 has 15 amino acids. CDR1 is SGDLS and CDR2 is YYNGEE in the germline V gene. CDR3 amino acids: CASSVVAGGANEQFF. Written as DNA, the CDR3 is TGTGCCAGCAGCGTAGTAGCGGGAGGTGCCAATGAGCAGTTCTTC.

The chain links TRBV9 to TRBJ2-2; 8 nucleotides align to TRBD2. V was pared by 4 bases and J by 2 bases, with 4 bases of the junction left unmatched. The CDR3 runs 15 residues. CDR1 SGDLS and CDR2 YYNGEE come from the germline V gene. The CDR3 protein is CASSPGLVNTGELFF. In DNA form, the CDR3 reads TGTGCCAGCAGCCCGGGACTAGTCAACACCGGGGAGCTGTTTTTT.

Written as DNA, the CDR3 is TGTGCCAGCTCATACTTCAGGTCCCAAGAGACCCAGTACTTC. Protein product: CASSYFRSQETQYF. The chain employs TRBV18 and TRBJ2-5; D is unresolved. Trimming stripped 5 bases from V and 1 base from J, with 11 bases between. Germline assignment: CDR1 KGHSH and CDR2 LQKENI. The CDR3 covers 14 residues.

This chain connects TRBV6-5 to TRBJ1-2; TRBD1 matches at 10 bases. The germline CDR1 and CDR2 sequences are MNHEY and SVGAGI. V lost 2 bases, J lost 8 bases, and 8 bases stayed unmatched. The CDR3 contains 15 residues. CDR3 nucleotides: TGTGCCAGCAGTTACATGGGACAGGGGCTGAAAGGCTACACCTTC. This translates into CASSYMGQGLKGYTF.

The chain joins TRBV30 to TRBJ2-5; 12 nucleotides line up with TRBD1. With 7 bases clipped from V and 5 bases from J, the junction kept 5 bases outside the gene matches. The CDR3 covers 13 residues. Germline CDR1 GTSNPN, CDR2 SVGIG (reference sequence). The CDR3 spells CASRDRGLETQYF. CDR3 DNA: TGTGCCTCCCGGGACAGGGGGCTGGAGACCCAGTACTTC. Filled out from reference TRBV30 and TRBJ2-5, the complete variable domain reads SQTIHQWPATLVQPVGSPLSLECTVEGTSNPNLYWYRQAAGRGLQLLFYSVGIGQISSEVPQNLSASRPQDRQFILSSKKLLLSDSGFYLCASRDRGLETQYFGPGTRLLVL.

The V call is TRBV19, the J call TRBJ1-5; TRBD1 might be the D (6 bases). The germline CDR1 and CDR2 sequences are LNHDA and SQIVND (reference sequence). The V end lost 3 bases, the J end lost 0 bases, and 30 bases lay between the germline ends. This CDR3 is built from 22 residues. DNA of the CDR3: TGTGCCAGTAGTATGGGAGCAAGGGGGGGCGCGGGGAAGGGTAATAGCAATCAGCCCCAGCATTTT. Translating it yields CASSMGARGGAGKGNSNQPQHF.

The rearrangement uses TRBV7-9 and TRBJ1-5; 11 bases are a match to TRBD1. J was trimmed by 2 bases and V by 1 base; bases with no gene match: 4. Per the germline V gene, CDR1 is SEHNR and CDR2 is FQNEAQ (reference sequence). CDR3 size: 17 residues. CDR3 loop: CASSLGGTGGGNQPQHF. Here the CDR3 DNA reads TGTGCCAGCAGCTTAGGGGGGACAGGGGGAGGCAATCAGCCCCAGCATTTT.

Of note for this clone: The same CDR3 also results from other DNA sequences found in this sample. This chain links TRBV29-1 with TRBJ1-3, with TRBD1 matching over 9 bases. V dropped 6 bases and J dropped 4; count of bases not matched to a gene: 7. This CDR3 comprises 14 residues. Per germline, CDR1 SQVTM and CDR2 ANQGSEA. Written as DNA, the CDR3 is TGCAGCGTCTCCGGGACAGGGTCAGGAAACACCATATATTTT. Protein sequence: CSVSGTGSGNTIYF.

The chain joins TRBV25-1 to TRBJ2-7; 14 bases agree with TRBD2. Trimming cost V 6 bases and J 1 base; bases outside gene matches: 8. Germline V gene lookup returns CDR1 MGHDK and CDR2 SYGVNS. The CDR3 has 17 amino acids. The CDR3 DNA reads TGTGCCAGCAGAGGGACTAGCGGGAGATTACGATCCTACGAGCAGTACTTC. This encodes CASRGTSGRLRSYEQYF.

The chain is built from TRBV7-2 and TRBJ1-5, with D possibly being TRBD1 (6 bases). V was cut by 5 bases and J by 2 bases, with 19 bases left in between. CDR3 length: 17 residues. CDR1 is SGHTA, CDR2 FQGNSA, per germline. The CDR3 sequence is CASSERGAGAGNQPQHF. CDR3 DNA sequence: TGTGCCAGCAGCGAACGGGGGGCGGGGGCAGGCAATCAGCCCCAGCATTTT.

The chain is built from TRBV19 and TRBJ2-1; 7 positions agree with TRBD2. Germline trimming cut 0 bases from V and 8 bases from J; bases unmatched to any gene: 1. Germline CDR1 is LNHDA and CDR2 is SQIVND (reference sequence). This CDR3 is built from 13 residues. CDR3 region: CASSIDTSDEQFF. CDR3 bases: TGTGCCAGTAGTATAGATACTAGCGATGAGCAGTTCTTC.

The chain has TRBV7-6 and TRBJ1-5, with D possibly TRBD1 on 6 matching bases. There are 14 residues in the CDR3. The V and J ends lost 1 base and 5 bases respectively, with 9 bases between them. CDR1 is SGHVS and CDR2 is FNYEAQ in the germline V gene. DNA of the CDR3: TGTGCCAGCAGCTTAGGTCCAGGGGATCAGCCCCAGCATTTT. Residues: CASSLGPGDQPQHF.

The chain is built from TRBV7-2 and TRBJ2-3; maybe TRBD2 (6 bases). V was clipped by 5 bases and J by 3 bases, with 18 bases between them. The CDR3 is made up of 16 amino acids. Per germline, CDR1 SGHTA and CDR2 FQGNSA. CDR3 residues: CASSPTRAGRTDTQYF. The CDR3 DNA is TGTGCCAGCAGCCCTACTAGAGCGGGCAGAACAGATACGCAGTATTTT.

CDR3 bases: TGTGCCAGCAGCCCCCGGGACAACGGTTCACCCCTCCACTTT. Translation gives CASSPRDNGSPLHF. The genes are TRBV7-9 and TRBJ1-6; D perhaps matches TRBD1 (6 bases). V was clipped by 5 bases and J by 9 bases, with 14 bases between them. In germline, CDR1 is SEHNR, CDR2 FQNEAQ (reference sequence). CDR3 length: 14 residues.

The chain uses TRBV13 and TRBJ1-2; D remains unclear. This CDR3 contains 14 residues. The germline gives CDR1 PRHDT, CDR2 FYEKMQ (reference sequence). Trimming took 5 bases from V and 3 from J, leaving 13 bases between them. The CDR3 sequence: CASSPSGGHYGYTF. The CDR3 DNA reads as TGTGCCAGCAGCCCGTCAGGAGGACACTATGGCTACACCTTC.

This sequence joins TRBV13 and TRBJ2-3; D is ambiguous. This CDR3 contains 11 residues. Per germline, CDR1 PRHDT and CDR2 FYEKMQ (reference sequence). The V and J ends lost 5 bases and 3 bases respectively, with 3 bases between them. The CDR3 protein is CASSQTDTQYF. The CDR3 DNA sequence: TGTGCCAGCAGCCAAACAGATACGCAGTATTTT.

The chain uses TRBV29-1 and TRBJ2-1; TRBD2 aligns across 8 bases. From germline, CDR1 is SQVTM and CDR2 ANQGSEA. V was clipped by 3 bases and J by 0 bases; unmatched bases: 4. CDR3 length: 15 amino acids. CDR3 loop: CSVDERGSSYNEQFF. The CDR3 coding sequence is TGCAGCGTTGATGAGCGGGGGAGCTCCTACAATGAGCAGTTCTTC.

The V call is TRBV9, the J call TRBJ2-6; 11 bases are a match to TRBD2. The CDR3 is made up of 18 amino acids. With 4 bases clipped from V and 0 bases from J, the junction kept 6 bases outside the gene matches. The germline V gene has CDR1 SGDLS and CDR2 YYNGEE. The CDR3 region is CASSPGTSGNSGANVLTF. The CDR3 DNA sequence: TGTGCCAGCAGCCCTGGGACTAGCGGTAACTCTGGGGCCAACGTCCTGACTTTC.

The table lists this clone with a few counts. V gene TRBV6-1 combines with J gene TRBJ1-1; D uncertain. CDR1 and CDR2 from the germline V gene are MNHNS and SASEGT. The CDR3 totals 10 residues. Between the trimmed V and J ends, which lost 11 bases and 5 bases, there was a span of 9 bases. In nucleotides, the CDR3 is TGTGCCGCCCGGAGGACTGAAGCTTTCTTT. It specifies CAARRTEAFF.

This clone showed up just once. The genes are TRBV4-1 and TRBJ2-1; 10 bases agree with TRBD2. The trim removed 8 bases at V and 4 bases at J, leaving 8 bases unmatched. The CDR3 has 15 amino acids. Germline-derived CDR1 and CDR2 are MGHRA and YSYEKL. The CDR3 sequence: CASEQGSGRYNEQFF. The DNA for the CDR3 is TGCGCCAGCGAACAGGGTAGCGGGAGGTACAATGAGCAGTTCTTC.

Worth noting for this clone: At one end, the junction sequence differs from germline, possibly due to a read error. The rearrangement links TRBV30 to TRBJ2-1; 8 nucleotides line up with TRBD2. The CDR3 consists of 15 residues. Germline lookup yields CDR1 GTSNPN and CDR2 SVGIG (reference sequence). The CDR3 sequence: CAWRRLASLYNEQLF. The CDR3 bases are TGTGCCTGGAGGAGACTAGCGAGTCTGTACAATGAGCAGCTCTTC.